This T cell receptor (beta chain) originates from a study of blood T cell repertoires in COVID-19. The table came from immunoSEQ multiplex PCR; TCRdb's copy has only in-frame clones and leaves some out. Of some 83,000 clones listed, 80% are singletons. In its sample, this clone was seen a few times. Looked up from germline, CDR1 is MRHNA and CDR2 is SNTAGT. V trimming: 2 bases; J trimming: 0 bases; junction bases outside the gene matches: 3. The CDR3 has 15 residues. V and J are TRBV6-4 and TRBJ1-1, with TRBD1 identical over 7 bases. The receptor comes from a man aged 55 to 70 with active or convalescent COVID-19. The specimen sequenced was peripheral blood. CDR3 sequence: CASSDQGVLNTEAFF. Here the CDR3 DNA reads TGTGCCAGCAGTGACCAGGGGGTCCTGAACACTGAAGCTTTCTTT.